A selection of T cell receptor beta chains follows, all from one sample in a study of beta chain features in type 1 diabetes. TCRdb's table, derived via immunoSEQ multiplex PCR, lists solely in-frame clones and lacks some. The sample consists of some 360,000 clones, around a fifth of them appearing once. The sample was naive CD4+ T cells from blood. Source of these receptors: a woman under 30 in good health. Each CDR3 is given with its conserved first and last residue. The order of the fields is CDR3 length, V gene, D gene, clone size, J gene, CDR3 protein, CDR3 DNA. A D gene is named only where the DNA matches it firmly. The listing skips clone size in some rows; elsewhere it reads once, few, many or a size class.

CDR3 length: 12
V gene: TRBV30
D gene: TRBD1
clone size: few
J gene: TRBJ2-3
CDR3 protein: CASLDRVDTQYF
CDR3 DNA: TGTGCCTCCCTGGACAGGGTAGATACGCAGTATTTT

CDR3 length: 14
V gene: TRBV29-1
D gene: NA
clone size: few
J gene: TRBJ1-1
CDR3 protein: CSVTVDSAGTEAFF
CDR3 DNA: TGCAGCGTCACTGTTGATTCCGCCGGGACTGAAGCTTTCTTT

CDR3 length: 14
V gene: TRBV7-2
D gene: TRBD2
clone size: few
J gene: TRBJ2-3
CDR3 protein: CASSRTSDTDTQYF
CDR3 DNA: TGTGCCAGCAGCCGGACTAGCGACACAGATACGCAGTATTTT

CDR3 length: 13
V gene: TRBV6-6
D gene: TRBD1
clone size: few
J gene: TRBJ1-2
CDR3 protein: CASETGAHYGYTF
CDR3 DNA: TGTGCCAGCGAGACAGGGGCTCACTATGGCTACACCTTC

CDR3 length: 14
V gene: TRBV7-3
D gene: TRBD1
clone size: NA
J gene: TRBJ1-6
CDR3 protein: CASSARQGASPLHF
CDR3 DNA: TGTGCCAGCAGCGCACGACAGGGGGCTTCACCCCTCCACTTT

CDR3 length: 16
V gene: TRBV4-2
D gene: TRBD2
clone size: NA
J gene: TRBJ2-5
CDR3 protein: CASSQEIKGGVETQYF
CDR3 DNA: TGTGCCAGCAGCCAAGAAATAAAGGGAGGGGTAGAGACCCAGTACTTC

CDR3 length: 13
V gene: TRBV15
D gene: NA
clone size: NA
J gene: TRBJ1-4
CDR3 protein: CATSRDRGQAGFF
CDR3 DNA: TGTGCCACCAGCAGAGATCGAGGCCAGGCGGGGTTTTTT

CDR3 length: 16
V gene: TRBV7-8
D gene: TRBD2
clone size: NA
J gene: TRBJ2-1
CDR3 protein: CASSLEASGSTGEQFF
CDR3 DNA: TGTGCCAGCAGCTTAGAGGCTAGCGGGAGTACCGGTGAGCAGTTCTTC

CDR3 length: 14
V gene: TRBV2
D gene: NA
clone size: NA
J gene: TRBJ1-2
CDR3 protein: CASRPDGTNYGYTF
CDR3 DNA: TGTGCCAGCAGGCCGGACGGGACTAACTATGGCTACACCTTC

CDR3 length: 15
V gene: TRBV5-1
D gene: TRBD1
clone size: NA
J gene: TRBJ2-7
CDR3 protein: CASSFTGTDSYEQYF
CDR3 DNA: TGCGCCAGCAGCTTTACCGGGACAGACTCCTACGAGCAGTACTTC

CDR3 length: 15
V gene: TRBV6-5
D gene: NA
clone size: few
J gene: TRBJ1-3
CDR3 protein: CASSYGAVSGNTIYF
CDR3 DNA: TGTGCCAGCAGTTATGGGGCTGTCTCTGGAAACACCATATATTTT

CDR3 length: 14
V gene: TRBV19
D gene: TRBD1
clone size: NA
J gene: TRBJ1-1
CDR3 protein: CASRTMGQVPEAFF
CDR3 DNA: TGTGCCAGTAGAACCATGGGACAGGTCCCTGAAGCTTTCTTT

CDR3 length: 14
V gene: TRBV7-2
D gene: TRBD1
clone size: few
J gene: TRBJ1-2
CDR3 protein: CASSSGQGTRGYTF
CDR3 DNA: TGTGCCAGCAGCTCGGGACAGGGTACTCGGGGCTACACCTTC

CDR3 length: 14
V gene: TRBV7-3
D gene: TRBD1
clone size: few
J gene: TRBJ2-1
CDR3 protein: CASSFGQEFSEQFF
CDR3 DNA: TGTGCCAGCAGCTTCGGACAGGAGTTTTCTGAGCAGTTCTTC

CDR3 length: 16
V gene: TRBV5-1
D gene: NA
clone size: NA
J gene: TRBJ2-1
CDR3 protein: CASSPYGGNSYNEQFF
CDR3 DNA: TGCGCCAGCAGCCCCTATGGAGGGAACTCCTACAATGAGCAGTTCTTC

CDR3 length: 13
V gene: TRBV30
D gene: NA
clone size: NA
J gene: TRBJ1-3
CDR3 protein: CAWSDPSGNTIYF
CDR3 DNA: TGTGCCTGGAGTGATCCTTCTGGAAACACCATATATTTT

CDR3 length: 18
V gene: TRBV4-1
D gene: TRBD1
clone size: few
J gene: TRBJ2-4
CDR3 protein: CASSQGRQGPVAKNIQYF
CDR3 DNA: TGCGCCAGCAGCCAAGGGAGACAGGGTCCAGTAGCCAAAAACATTCAGTACTTC

CDR3 length: 14
V gene: TRBV5-1
D gene: NA
clone size: NA
J gene: TRBJ2-2
CDR3 protein: CASSTRGEAGELFF
CDR3 DNA: TGCGCCAGCAGTACCCGGGGAGAAGCCGGGGAGCTGTTTTTT

CDR3 length: 13
V gene: TRBV5-1
D gene: NA
clone size: few
J gene: TRBJ2-7
CDR3 protein: CASSLGPGYEQYF
CDR3 DNA: TGCGCCAGCAGCTTGGGGCCGGGCTACGAGCAGTACTTC

CDR3 length: 11
V gene: TRBV4-1
D gene: NA
clone size: few
J gene: TRBJ1-1
CDR3 protein: CASSQDRRAFF
CDR3 DNA: TGCGCCAGCAGCCAAGATAGGAGGGCTTTCTTT

CDR3 length: 14
V gene: TRBV7-8
D gene: NA
clone size: NA
J gene: TRBJ2-7
CDR3 protein: CASSRERTHYEQYF
CDR3 DNA: TGTGCCAGCAGCCGAGAGCGCACCCACTACGAGCAGTACTTC

CDR3 length: 15
V gene: TRBV9
D gene: NA
clone size: few
J gene: TRBJ2-1
CDR3 protein: CASTAGPGTYNEQFF
CDR3 DNA: TGTGCCAGCACCGCCGGCCCAGGGACCTACAATGAGCAGTTCTTC

CDR3 length: 12
V gene: TRBV10-3
D gene: NA
clone size: few
J gene: TRBJ1-5
CDR3 protein: CAISALNQPQHF
CDR3 DNA: TGTGCCATCAGTGCCCTGAATCAGCCCCAGCATTTT

CDR3 length: 13
V gene: TRBV30
D gene: TRBD1
clone size: few
J gene: TRBJ2-3
CDR3 protein: CAWVTGGTDTQYF
CDR3 DNA: TGTGCCTGGGTGACAGGGGGGACAGATACGCAGTATTTT

CDR3 length: 13
V gene: TRBV19
D gene: NA
clone size: NA
J gene: TRBJ2-2
CDR3 protein: CASFSTNTGELFF
CDR3 DNA: TGTGCCAGTTTTAGTACGAACACCGGGGAGCTGTTTTTT

CDR3 length: 16
V gene: TRBV19
D gene: TRBD2
clone size: few
J gene: TRBJ2-7
CDR3 protein: CASSPGPREGSYEQYF
CDR3 DNA: TGTGCCAGTAGCCCTGGGCCCCGGGAGGGGTCCTACGAGCAGTACTTC

CDR3 length: 17
V gene: TRBV27
D gene: TRBD1
clone size: NA
J gene: TRBJ1-5
CDR3 protein: CASSPREGAKGNQPQHF
CDR3 DNA: TGTGCCAGCAGTCCCCGGGAGGGGGCGAAGGGCAATCAGCCCCAGCATTTT

CDR3 length: 17
V gene: TRBV23-1
D gene: TRBD1
clone size: NA
J gene: TRBJ1-3
CDR3 protein: CASRTTTGRCSGNTIYF
CDR3 DNA: TGCGCCAGCAGGACGACGACAGGGCGATGTTCTGGAAACACCATATATTTT

CDR3 length: 16
V gene: TRBV30
D gene: TRBD1
clone size: NA
J gene: TRBJ2-3
CDR3 protein: CAWNMGPGQGTDTQYF
CDR3 DNA: TGTGCCTGGAATATGGGCCCGGGACAGGGCACAGATACGCAGTATTTT

CDR3 length: 12
V gene: TRBV23-1
D gene: NA
clone size: NA
J gene: TRBJ1-1
CDR3 protein: CASSHAGHEAFF
CDR3 DNA: TGCGCCAGCAGTCATGCAGGTCATGAAGCTTTCTTT

CDR3 length: 16
V gene: TRBV5-6
D gene: TRBD2
clone size: NA
J gene: TRBJ2-1
CDR3 protein: CASSLRAGGSYNEQFF
CDR3 DNA: TGTGCCAGCAGCTTGAGAGCGGGAGGTTCCTACAATGAGCAGTTCTTC

CDR3 length: 15
V gene: TRBV30
D gene: NA
clone size: NA
J gene: TRBJ1-4
CDR3 protein: CAWSVRSDLGKKLFF
CDR3 DNA: TGTGCCTGGAGTGTACGGTCAGACTTGGGTAAAAAACTGTTTTTT

CDR3 length: 14
V gene: TRBV19
D gene: NA
clone size: few
J gene: TRBJ2-2
CDR3 protein: CASSIGQYTGELFF
CDR3 DNA: TGTGCCAGTAGTATCGGACAATACACCGGGGAGCTGTTTTTT

CDR3 length: 13
V gene: TRBV7-3
D gene: TRBD1
clone size: NA
J gene: TRBJ2-7
CDR3 protein: CASSSTGGYEQYF
CDR3 DNA: TGTGCCAGCAGCTCGACAGGGGGCTACGAGCAGTACTTC

CDR3 length: 13
V gene: TRBV9
D gene: NA
clone size: NA
J gene: TRBJ2-7
CDR3 protein: CASSVGHSYEQYF
CDR3 DNA: TGTGCCAGCAGCGTAGGACACTCCTACGAGCAGTACTTC

CDR3 length: 15
V gene: TRBV30
D gene: NA
clone size: NA
J gene: TRBJ1-1
CDR3 protein: CAWRGSTGAVTEAFF
CDR3 DNA: TGTGCCTGGAGGGGCTCGACAGGCGCCGTGACTGAAGCTTTCTTT

CDR3 length: 17
V gene: TRBV4-1
D gene: NA
clone size: few
J gene: TRBJ2-6
CDR3 protein: CASSQDFGASGANVLTF
CDR3 DNA: TGCGCCAGCAGCCAAGATTTTGGGGCTTCTGGGGCCAACGTCCTGACTTTC